This TCR beta chain derives from a study of metastatic and nonmetastatic thyroid tumors. For the study at large: Across blood and tumor or nodule tissue, repertoires from malignant and benign thyroid patients were compared with one another.

The V gene's germline CDR1 is SGHVS and CDR2 FQNEAQ. V was trimmed by 1 base and J by 4 bases, leaving 13 bases between them. This CDR3 is 15 amino acids long. The authors' processing: A classifier for distant metastasis in papillary thyroid cancer was constructed using CDR3 differences observed across clinicopathological groups. TCRdb reassembled clones from the PCR reads with MiXCR. The V and J calls and clone size come from TCRdb's table, not from the authors' own analysis. The table records 13,000 or so clones, 23% of them present only once. Study observations and caveats: According to reports, the diversity of TCR beta was significantly higher in malignant thyroid tumors than in benign nodules, and this held in both blood and tumor samples.

Not a single patient had been given any form of treatment at any point before undergoing thyroid surgery. By sample fraction, this clone is medium-sized. No antigen is known for it. This TCR derives from a female donor with papillary thyroid cancer or a benign thyroid nodule (not recorded which). Some clones in this sample may be carry-over from other donors' samples. The chain recombines TRBV7-8 with TRBJ1-2, with a weak D call TRBD1 (6 bases). The sample comprised adjacent normal tissue. The CDR3, as DNA: TGTGCCAGCAGCTTAGGAGGGGAAGGGGGCTATGGCTACACCTTC. It specifies CASSLGGEGGYGYTF. The full variable domain, with the rest looked up from reference TRBV7-8 and TRBJ1-2, is GAGVSQSPRYKVAKRGQDVALRCDPISGHVSLFWYQQALGQGPEFLTYFQNEAQLDKSGLPSDRFFAERPEGSVSTLKIQRTQQEDSAVYLCASSLGGEGGYGYTFGSGTRLTVV.